These 18 T cell receptor beta chains came from one sample sequenced in a study of T cells in localized non-small cell lung cancer. Method: immunoSEQ multiplex PCR; TCRdb's copy keeps in-frame clones and lacks some. The table shows 40,000 to 60,000 clones, with 81% occurring only once. Source: peripheral blood mononuclear cells, taken before any cancer treatment. These receptors were obtained from a man aged 35 to 70 with stage III lung adenocarcinoma.

The V and J genes are TRBV29-1 and TRBJ2-5; 7 nucleotides agree with TRBD1. The CDR3 is 12 residues long. The germline V gene has CDR1 SQVTM and CDR2 ANQGSEA. Trimming cost V 6 bases and J 0 bases; bases outside gene matches: 1. CDR3 in amino acids: CSVDRDQETQYF. DNA of the CDR3: TGCAGCGTCGACAGGGACCAAGAGACCCAGTACTTC.

The chain carries TRBV5-1 and TRBJ2-7; D gene unclear. Trimming cost V 0 bases and J 3 bases, with 4 bases left between them. Germline V gene lookup returns CDR1 SGHRS and CDR2 YFSETQ. The CDR3 runs 12 residues. CDR3 bases: TGCGCCAGCAGCTTGGAGAGCTACGAGCAGTACTTC. It codes for CASSLESYEQYF.

V gene TRBV7-6 combines with J gene TRBJ2-3; TRBD2 matches at 8 bases. This CDR3 is built from 14 residues. CDR1 SGHVS and CDR2 FNYEAQ come from the germline V gene. V trimming: 3 bases; J trimming: 2 bases; junction bases outside the gene matches: 1. Here the CDR3 reads CASSFSGDTDTQYF. The CDR3, as DNA: TGTGCCAGCAGCTTTAGCGGGGACACAGATACGCAGTATTTT.

This clone was observed a single time. The chain recombines TRBV29-1 with TRBJ2-7; D is possibly TRBD2 (5 bases). Germline loops: CDR1 SQVTM, CDR2 ANQGSEA. This CDR3 contains 13 residues. V shed 3 bases and J shed 7 bases, with 16 bases lying between them. CDR3 coding DNA: TGCAGCGTTGAGGTCGGGGTCGGGAATGAGCAGTACTTC. It specifies CSVEVGVGNEQYF.

The chain has TRBV19 and TRBJ2-3; 7 nucleotides agree with TRBD2. The germline V gene encodes CDR1 LNHDA and CDR2 SQIVND (reference sequence). The CDR3 consists of 14 residues. Trimming cost V 7 bases and J 5 bases; bases outside gene matches: 9. In nucleotides, the CDR3 is TGTGCCAGTACTAGGAGGGGAGGGTTAGATACGCAGTATTTT. This sequence encodes CASTRRGGLDTQYF.

This sequence joins TRBV4-2 and TRBJ1-5, with D uncertain. V lost 0 bases to trimming and J lost 5 bases, with 14 bases between them. The CDR3 is 16 amino acids. CDR1 LGHNA and CDR2 YNFKEQ come from the germline V gene. CDR3 sequence reads: CASSQEDDRDDQPQHF. In DNA form, the CDR3 reads TGTGCCAGCAGCCAAGAGGACGACCGAGACGATCAGCCCCAGCATTTT.

The chain has TRBV11-2 and TRBJ1-4; D is perhaps TRBD1 (5 bases). V was shortened by 1 base and J by 8 bases, with 8 bases between the two germline ends. Germline CDR1 and CDR2: SGHAT and FQNNGV. CDR3 length equals 13 residues. The CDR3 spells CASSLARDEKLFF. DNA for the CDR3: TGTGCCAGCAGCTTAGCCCGGGACGAAAAACTGTTTTTT.

This clone was picked up one time. This chain uses TRBV4-1 with TRBJ2-7; no definite D call. Trimming removed 1 base at V and 2 bases at J, with 6 bases between. Germline V gene lookup returns CDR1 MGHRA and CDR2 YSYEKL. The CDR3 loop spans 13 amino acids. The CDR3 nucleotides read TGCGCCAGCAGCCAAGGATCCACCTACGAGCAGTACTTC. Translating it yields CASSQGSTYEQYF.

This clone was seen a handful of times. V gene TRBV10-1 combines with J gene TRBJ2-1; 8 nucleotides align to TRBD2. CDR1 is WNHNN, CDR2 SYGVQD, per germline (reference sequence). CDR3 length: 15 amino acids. Unmatched junction bases numbered 4, after V lost 3 bases and J lost 3 bases. CDR3 nucleotides: TGCGCCAGCAGTGATCGAGCGGGAGACTACAATGAGCAGTTCTTC. Translation: CASSDRAGDYNEQFF.

The V call is TRBV4-2, the J call TRBJ2-7; D tentatively reads TRBD1 or TRBD2 (6 bases each). The length of the CDR3 is 16 residues. V lost 5 bases to trimming and J lost 4 bases, with 21 bases between them. CDR1 and CDR2 from the germline V gene are LGHNA and YNFKEQ. CDR3 protein: CASSLDGGPTFYEQYF. DNA for the CDR3: TGTGCCAGCAGCTTGGATGGGGGGCCGACATTTTACGAGCAGTACTTC.

Of note for this clone: The sample holds other DNA sequences that translate to the same CDR3. This chain uses TRBV29-1 with TRBJ2-7, with unresolved D. Germline V gives CDR1 SQVTM, CDR2 ANQGSEA. Trimming took 6 bases from V and 3 from J, leaving 9 bases between them. The CDR3 totals 11 residues. The CDR3 loop is CSVGDLYEQYF. In nucleotides, the CDR3 is TGCAGCGTCGGAGATCTCTACGAGCAGTACTTC.

The rearrangement joins TRBV7-8 to TRBJ2-7; either TRBD1 or TRBD2 may supply D (5 bases each). This CDR3 is 15 amino acids long. Trimming removed 5 bases at V and 4 bases at J, with 18 bases between. The germline V gene encodes CDR1 SGHVS and CDR2 FQNEAQ. As DNA, the CDR3 is TGTGCCAGCAGCGGATTCCGGGACGGGGTATACGAGCAGTACTTC. As protein: CASSGFRDGVYEQYF.

This sequence joins TRBV6-5 and TRBJ2-1, with 7 bases that match TRBD1. This CDR3 comprises 14 residues. The germline gives CDR1 MNHEY, CDR2 SVGAGI. After removal of 2 bases from V and 5 bases from J, the junction contained 3 bases not matched to a gene. In DNA, the CDR3 is TGTGCCAGCAGTTACGGGACAGCAAACAATGAGCAGTTCTTC. Encoded protein: CASSYGTANNEQFF.

The chain has TRBV5-1 and TRBJ1-2, with 7 bases lining up with TRBD1. Germline V gene data show CDR1 as SGHRS and CDR2 as YFSETQ. J was trimmed by 8 bases and V by 4 bases; bases with no gene match: 8. The CDR3 is 13 amino acids. The CDR3 bases are TGCGCCAGCAGCGCAGGGACAGCCTTGGGCTACACCTTC. Translating gives CASSAGTALGYTF. The whole variable domain, filled in from reference TRBV5-1 and TRBJ1-2, reads KAGVTQTPRYLIKTRGQQVTLSCSPISGHRSVSWYQQTPGQGLQFLFEYFSETQRNKGNFPGRFSGRQFSNSRSEMNVSTLELGDSALYLCASSAGTALGYTFGSGTRLTVV.

In this sample, this clone turned up a few times. The chain uses TRBV15 and TRBJ2-3; TRBD1 or TRBD2 may be the D gene (5 bases each). Germline CDR1 and CDR2: LNHNV and YYDKDF (reference sequence). The CDR3 is 15 amino acids. The V gene lost 0 bases and the J gene lost 6 bases, with 13 bases spanning the gap. This CDR3 reads CATSRELGREDTQYF. DNA for the CDR3: TGTGCCACCAGCAGAGAATTGGGCAGGGAGGATACGCAGTATTTT.

The CDR3 here is CASSETWAGNYGYTF. Here the CDR3 DNA reads TGTGCCAGCAGTGAAACGTGGGCCGGTAACTATGGCTACACCTTC. This sequence joins TRBV6-1 and TRBJ1-2; no firm D call. Per germline, CDR1 MNHNS and CDR2 SASEGT. The CDR3 sequence is 15 residues long. V was pared by 2 bases and J by 1 base, with 11 bases between.

As for this clone: The sample holds other DNA sequences that translate to the same CDR3. The J gene is TRBJ2-7, the V gene TRBV5-6; TRBD2 aligns across 7 bases. The germline CDR1 and CDR2 sequences are SGHDT and YYEEEE. Germline trimming cut 0 bases from V and 6 bases from J; bases unmatched to any gene: 0. The CDR3 runs 12 residues. DNA of the CDR3: TGTGCCAGCAGCTTGGCGGGGGGCGAGCAGTACTTC. Translation gives CASSLAGGEQYF.

This clone was recorded only once. The chain employs TRBV11-2 and TRBJ2-2, with a tentative D call TRBD2 (6 bases). The CDR3 loop spans 16 amino acids. V was clipped by 2 bases and J by 0 bases, with 10 bases between them. Per germline, CDR1 SGHAT and CDR2 FQNNGV. The CDR3 region has the DNA TGTGCCAGCAGCTTATTAGCGGTTCCGAACACCGGGGAGCTGTTTTTT. Translation gives CASSLLAVPNTGELFF.